The present TCR beta chain was sequenced within a study of shared clonotypes between healthy human individuals. General study results and limits: Having only a few donors restricted how much genetic and exposure-history diversity was captured.

Assay used: immunoSEQ multiplex PCR; TCRdb lists only in-frame clones, some missing. The table shows over a million clones, with under 80% occurring only once. Worth noting for this clone: Antigen unknown.

The sequencing input was memory CD4+ T cells sorted from blood. Subset here: CD45RA-negative fraction. The receptor was isolated from a man younger than 35 in good health.

The CDR3 sequence is CASSTGQGGDTQYF. In DNA, the CDR3 is TGCGCCAGCAGCACGGGCCAGGGAGGAGATACGCAGTATTTT. This chain joins TRBV5-1 and TRBJ2-3, with D maybe TRBD2 (6 bases). V dropped 4 bases and J dropped 5 bases, with 14 bases sitting between them. CDR1 is SGHRS, CDR2 YFSETQ, per germline. The CDR3 runs to 14 residues.